This TCR beta chain was obtained from a study of regulatory T cells in long-lasting Graves disease. Relying on iRepertoire HTBI primers and Arm-PCR of CDR3 regions, the team built TCR beta libraries. Using its own MiXCR run on the multiplex PCR reads, TCRdb lists one record per CDR3 protein. The table lists 450,000 to 600,000 distinct CDR3 sequences, roughly 14% of them singletons, with 8.5% to 10% in the top ten. Germline V gives CDR1 MNHEY, CDR2 SMNVEV (reference sequence). CDR3 length equals 14 residues. With 8 bases clipped from V and 4 bases from J, the junction kept 5 bases outside the gene matches. Specified time point: newly diagnosed GD, antithyroid drugs for less than 3 months. From PBMCs, RNA was extracted and then used to make the TCR library. The sample was also linked to a second study, of T cells in Graves' hyperthyroidism and ophthalmopathy. That work contributes: The study used the HTBI primer set for a first-round RT-PCR of the TCR CDR3. Clonotypes that were expanded in thyroid above 0.001 mostly appeared in blood too.

Sequenced here: peripheral blood mononuclear cells (PBMCs), sampled at new diagnosis, from a patient treated with antithyroid drugs. The chain employs TRBV27 and TRBJ1-2; 12 bases align to TRBD1. The clonotype comes from a man aged 30 to 39 with Graves disease. The CDR3 sequence is CASGDRGPSYGYTF. In DNA form, the CDR3 reads TGTGCCAGCGGGGACAGGGGGCCTTCCTATGGCTACACCTTC.